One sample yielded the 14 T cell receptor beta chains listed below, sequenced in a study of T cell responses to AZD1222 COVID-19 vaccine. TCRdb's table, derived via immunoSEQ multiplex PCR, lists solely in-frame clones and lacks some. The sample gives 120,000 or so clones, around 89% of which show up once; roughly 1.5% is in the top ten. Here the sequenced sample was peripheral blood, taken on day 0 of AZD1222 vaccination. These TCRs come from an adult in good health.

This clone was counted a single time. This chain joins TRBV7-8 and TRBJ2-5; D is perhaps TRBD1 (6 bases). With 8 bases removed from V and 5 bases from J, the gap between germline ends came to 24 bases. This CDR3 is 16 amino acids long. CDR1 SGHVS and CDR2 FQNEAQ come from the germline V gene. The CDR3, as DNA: TGTGCCAGCGGTTGGATTCTAATCCAGGGGCGGGAGACCCAGTACTTC. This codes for CASGWILIQGRETQYF.

CDR3 residues: CASSLVIGNYEQYF. The CDR3, as DNA: TGTGCCAGCAGCTTGGTTATCGGGAACTACGAGCAGTACTTC. The chain employs TRBV5-6 and TRBJ2-7; maybe TRBD2 (5 bases). CDR3 length equals 14 residues. CDR1 is SGHDT and CDR2 is YYEEEE in the germline V gene. V was shortened by 0 bases and J by 3 bases, with 10 bases between the two germline ends.

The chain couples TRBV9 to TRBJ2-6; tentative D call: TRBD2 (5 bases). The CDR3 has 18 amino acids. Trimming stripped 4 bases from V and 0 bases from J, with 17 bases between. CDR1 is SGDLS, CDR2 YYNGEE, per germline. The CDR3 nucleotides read TGTGCCAGCAGCCCGCGGGCCGGCGCAGGCTCTGGGGCCAACGTCCTGACTTTC. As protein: CASSPRAGAGSGANVLTF.

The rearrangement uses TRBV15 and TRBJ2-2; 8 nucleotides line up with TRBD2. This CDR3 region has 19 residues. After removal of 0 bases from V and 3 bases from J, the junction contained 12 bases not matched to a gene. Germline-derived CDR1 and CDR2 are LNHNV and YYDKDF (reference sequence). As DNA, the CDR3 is TGTGCCACCAGCAGAGATTTGGTACGGGCGGGAGGACACACCGGGGAGCTGTTTTTT. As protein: CATSRDLVRAGGHTGELFF.

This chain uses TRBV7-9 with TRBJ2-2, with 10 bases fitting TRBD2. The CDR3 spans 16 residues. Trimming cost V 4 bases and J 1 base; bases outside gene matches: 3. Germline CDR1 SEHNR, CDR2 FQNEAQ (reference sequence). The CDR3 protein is CASSSLAGVNTGELFF. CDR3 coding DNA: TGTGCCAGCAGCTCGCTAGCGGGAGTGAACACCGGGGAGCTGTTTTTT.

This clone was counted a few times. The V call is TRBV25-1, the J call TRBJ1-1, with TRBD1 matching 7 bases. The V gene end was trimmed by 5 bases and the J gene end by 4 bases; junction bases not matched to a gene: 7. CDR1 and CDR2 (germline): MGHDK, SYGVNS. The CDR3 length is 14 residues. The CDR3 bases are TGTGCCAGCAGTCCACAGGGGAGGAGCACTGAAGCTTTCTTT. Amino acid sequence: CASSPQGRSTEAFF.

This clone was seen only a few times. As DNA, the CDR3 is TGTGCCACGTACTCGGGGGGGGCTTTGGGCTCACCCCTCCACTTT. Its translation: CATYSGGALGSPLHF. The J gene is TRBJ1-6, the V gene TRBV2, with D possibly matching TRBD1 (6 bases). Germline V gives CDR1 SNHLY, CDR2 FYNNEI. Trimming pared 10 bases from V and 10 bases from J, leaving 23 bases between. CDR3 length equals 15 residues.

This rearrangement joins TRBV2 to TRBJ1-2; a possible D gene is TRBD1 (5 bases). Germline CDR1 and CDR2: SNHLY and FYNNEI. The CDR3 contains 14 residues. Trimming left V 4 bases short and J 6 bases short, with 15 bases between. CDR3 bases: TGTGCCAGCAGTGTAAGTGGGACGGTGGATGGCTACACCTTC. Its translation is CASSVSGTVDGYTF.

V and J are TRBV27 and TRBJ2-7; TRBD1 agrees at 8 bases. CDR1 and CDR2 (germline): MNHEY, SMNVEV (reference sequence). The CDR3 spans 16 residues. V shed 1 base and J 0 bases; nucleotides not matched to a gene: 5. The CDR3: CASSLLGQGLSYEQYF. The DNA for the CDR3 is TGTGCCAGCAGTTTATTAGGACAGGGCCTCTCCTACGAGCAGTACTTC.

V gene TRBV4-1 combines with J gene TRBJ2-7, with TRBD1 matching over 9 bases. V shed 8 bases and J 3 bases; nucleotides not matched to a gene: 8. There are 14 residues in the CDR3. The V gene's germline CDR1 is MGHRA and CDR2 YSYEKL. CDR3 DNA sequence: TGCGCCAGCGGCATGCCGACAGGGGGCTACGAGCAGTACTTC. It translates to CASGMPTGGYEQYF.

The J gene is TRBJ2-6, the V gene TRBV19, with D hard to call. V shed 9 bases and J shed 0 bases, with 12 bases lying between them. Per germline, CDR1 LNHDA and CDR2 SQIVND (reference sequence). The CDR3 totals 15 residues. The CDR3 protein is CASVGDYSGANVLTF. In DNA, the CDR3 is TGTGCCAGCGTTGGGGATTACTCTGGGGCCAACGTCCTGACTTTC.

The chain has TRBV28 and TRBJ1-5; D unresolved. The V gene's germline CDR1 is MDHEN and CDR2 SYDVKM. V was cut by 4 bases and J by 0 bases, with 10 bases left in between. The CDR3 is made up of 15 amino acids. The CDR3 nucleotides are TGTGCCAGCAGTTGGCCGGGGTATAGCAATCAGCCCCAGCATTTT. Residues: CASSWPGYSNQPQHF.

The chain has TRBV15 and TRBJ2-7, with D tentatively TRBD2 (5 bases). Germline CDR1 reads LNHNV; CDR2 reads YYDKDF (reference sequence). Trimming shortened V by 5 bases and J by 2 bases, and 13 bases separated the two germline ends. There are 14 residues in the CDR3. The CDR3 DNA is TGTGCCACCAGCTTACGTTCGGGGACCTACGAGCAGTACTTC. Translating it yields CATSLRSGTYEQYF.

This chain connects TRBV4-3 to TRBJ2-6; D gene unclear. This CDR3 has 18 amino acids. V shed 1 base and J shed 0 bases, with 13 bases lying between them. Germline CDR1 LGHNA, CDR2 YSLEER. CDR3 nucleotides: TGCGCCAGCAGCCAAGGCCTAAACCAGGTCTCTGGGGCCAACGTCCTGACTTTC. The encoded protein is CASSQGLNQVSGANVLTF.